This T cell receptor (beta chain) comes out of a study of blood T cell repertoires in COVID-19. Study at large: From the United States, Italy and Spain came samples of acute and convalescent COVID-19. T cells, B-cell-depleted T cells, or PBMCs provided the cDNA or gDNA that served as material.

Participants spanned ages about 18 to 90 years and resided in over 20 US areas. Clinical history as reported by participants underpinned cohort assignment. TCRdb's table, derived via immunoSEQ multiplex PCR, lists solely in-frame clones and lacks some. The sample shows under 200,000 clones, 82% of them seen only once. Per germline, CDR1 SGHNT and CDR2 YENEEA. This CDR3 has 15 residues. The V gene lost 1 base and the J gene lost 4 bases, with 11 bases spanning the gap. This receptor was obtained from a woman aged 60-75 years with acute COVID-19. The sequencing sample was made of PBMCs or T cells enriched from blood (not recorded which). V and J are TRBV11-3 and TRBJ1-3; D call uncertain. CDR3 amino acids: CASSLGPGEGNTIYF. The CDR3 coding sequence is TGTGCCAGCAGCTTAGGACCAGGTGAAGGAAACACCATATATTTT.